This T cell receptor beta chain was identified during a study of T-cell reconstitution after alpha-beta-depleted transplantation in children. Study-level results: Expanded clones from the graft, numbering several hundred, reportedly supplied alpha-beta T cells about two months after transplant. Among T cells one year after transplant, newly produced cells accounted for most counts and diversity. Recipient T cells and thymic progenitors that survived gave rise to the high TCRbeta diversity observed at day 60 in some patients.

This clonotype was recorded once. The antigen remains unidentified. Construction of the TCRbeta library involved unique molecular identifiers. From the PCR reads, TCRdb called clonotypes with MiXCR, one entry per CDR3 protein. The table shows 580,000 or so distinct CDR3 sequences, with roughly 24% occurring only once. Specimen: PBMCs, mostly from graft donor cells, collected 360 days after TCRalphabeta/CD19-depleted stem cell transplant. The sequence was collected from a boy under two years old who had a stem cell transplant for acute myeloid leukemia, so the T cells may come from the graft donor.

This CDR3 reads CASSSVGGGYNEQFF. The CDR3 DNA follows: TGTGCCAGCAGCTCGGTGGGAGGGGGCTACAATGAGCAGTTCTTC. The rearrangement uses TRBV7-2 and TRBJ2-1; D might be TRBD2 (7 bases). Germline loops: CDR1 SGHTA, CDR2 FQGNSA. There are 15 residues in the CDR3. V lost 4 bases and J 3 bases, leaving 13 bases between the germline ends.